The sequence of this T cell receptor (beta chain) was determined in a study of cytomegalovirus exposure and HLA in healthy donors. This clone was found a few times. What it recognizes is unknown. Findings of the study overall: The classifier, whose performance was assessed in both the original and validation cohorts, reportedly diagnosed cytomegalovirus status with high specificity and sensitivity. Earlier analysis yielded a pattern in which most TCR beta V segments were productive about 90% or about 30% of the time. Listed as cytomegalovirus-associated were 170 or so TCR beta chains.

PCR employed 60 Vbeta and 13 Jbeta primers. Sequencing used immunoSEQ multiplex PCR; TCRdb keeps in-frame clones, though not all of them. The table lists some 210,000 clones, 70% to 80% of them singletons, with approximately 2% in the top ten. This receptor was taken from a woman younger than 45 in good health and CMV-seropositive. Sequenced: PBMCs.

Here the CDR3 DNA reads TGTGCCAGCAGCTCCAGGGGGCGCAGAGAGACCCAGTACTTC. Amino acid sequence: CASSSRGRRETQYF. The chain uses TRBV7-6 and TRBJ2-5, with 8 nucleotides matching TRBD1. Trimming cost V 4 bases and J 4 bases; bases outside gene matches: 5. CDR3 size: 14 residues. Per the germline V gene, CDR1 is SGHVS and CDR2 is FNYEAQ.